This TCR beta chain was sequenced during a study of T cell responses to AZD1222 COVID-19 vaccine. Findings and limits, study-wide: After the peak T cell response, and only then, were repertoires sampled.

The CDR3 runs 13 residues. V was clipped by 2 bases and J by 3 bases; unmatched bases: 0. CDR1 is KGHSH and CDR2 is LQKENI in the germline V gene. This table comes from immunoSEQ multiplex PCR, and its TCRdb copy is limited to in-frame clones, with some not included. This table holds about 170,000 clones, about nine tenths found once. A word on this clone: The target antigen is unknown.

The input for sequencing was peripheral blood, taken on day 0 of AZD1222 vaccination. This TCR derives from an adult in good health. This chain joins TRBV18 and TRBJ2-7; TRBD1 matches 8 bases. CDR3 nucleotide sequence: TGTGCCAGCTCACCAACAGGGGGCTACGAGCAGTACTTC. Translation gives CASSPTGGYEQYF.